The source of this T cell receptor beta chain is a study of cytomegalovirus exposure and HLA in healthy donors. Germline V gene lookup returns CDR1 SGDLS and CDR2 YYNGEE. The CDR3 contains 16 residues. The V end lost 0 bases, the J end lost 1 base, and 12 bases lay between the germline ends. Study-level points and caveats: Follow-up analysis later connected one missense variant in DCLRE1C with trimming of TCR beta V- and J-genes. Within the data, a cluster of highly shared sequence variants was likely a sequencing artifact. Several top significant clusters appeared, in a later analysis, to be linked to common viral pathogens. Analyses of presence and absence presupposed an approximately uniform sequencing depth across donors.

In the PCR, 60 Vbeta and 13 Jbeta primers were used. The repertoire was sequenced with immunoSEQ multiplex PCR; TCRdb's copy has only in-frame clones and lacks some. The data show around 180,000 clones, 85% seen once. Regarding this clone: Its matching antigen is unknown.

This chain links TRBV9 with TRBJ2-3, with D possibly being TRBD1 (6 bases). Sequenced input: PBMCs. The sequence came from a boy younger than 10 in good health and CMV-seronegative. CDR3 protein: CASSVEGGPGTDTQYF. For the CDR3, the DNA is TGTGCCAGCAGCGTAGAAGGGGGACCTGGCACAGATACGCAGTATTTT.